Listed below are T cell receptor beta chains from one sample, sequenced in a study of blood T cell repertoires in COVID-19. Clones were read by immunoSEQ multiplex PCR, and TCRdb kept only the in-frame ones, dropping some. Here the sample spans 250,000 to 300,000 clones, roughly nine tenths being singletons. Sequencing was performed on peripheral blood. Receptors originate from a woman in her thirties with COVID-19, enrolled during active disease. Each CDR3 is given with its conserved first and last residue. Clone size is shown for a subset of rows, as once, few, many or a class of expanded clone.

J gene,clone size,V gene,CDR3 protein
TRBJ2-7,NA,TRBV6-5,CASRKPRGFGEQYF
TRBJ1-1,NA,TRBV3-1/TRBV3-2,CASAPGGFMNTEAFF
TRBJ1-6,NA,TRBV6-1,CASSEGRVTYNSPLHF
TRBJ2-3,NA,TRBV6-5,CASSSDRGGTDTQYF
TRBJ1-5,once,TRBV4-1,CASSQDSDRDLYSNQPQHF
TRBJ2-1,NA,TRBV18,CASSPPGYDEQFF
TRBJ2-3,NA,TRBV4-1,CASSRLLATDTQYF
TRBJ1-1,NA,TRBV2,CASVRDSNTEAFF
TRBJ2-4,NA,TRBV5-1,CASSPGLAKNIQYF
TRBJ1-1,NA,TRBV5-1,CASSLNRGENTEAFF
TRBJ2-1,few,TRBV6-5,CASSYGEGTVYNEQFF
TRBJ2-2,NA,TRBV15,CATSTRTVDRELFF
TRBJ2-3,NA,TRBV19,CASSIAGGLTDTQYF
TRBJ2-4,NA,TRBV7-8,CASSSVLRGLRNIQYF
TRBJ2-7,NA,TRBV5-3,CARSLAGTESNRVYEQYF
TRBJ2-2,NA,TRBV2,CASSGQVNTGELFF
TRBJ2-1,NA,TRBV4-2,CASSQDSRSGQFF
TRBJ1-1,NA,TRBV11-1,CASSITPQGAAEAFF
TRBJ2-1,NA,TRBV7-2,CASSLGLAGYNEQFF
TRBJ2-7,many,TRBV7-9,CASSFIRGGSYEQYF
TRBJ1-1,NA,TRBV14,CASSQDSNTEAFF
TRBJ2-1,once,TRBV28,CASSLAGTRRDEQFF
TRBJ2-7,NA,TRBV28,CASSLDRASLNFYEQYF
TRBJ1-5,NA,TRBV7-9,CASSSLGQLNQPQHF
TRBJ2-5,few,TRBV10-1,CASSELGEETQYF
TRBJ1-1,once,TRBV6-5,CASSWGRTEAFF
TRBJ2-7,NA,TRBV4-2,CASSPIRDFSLYEQYF
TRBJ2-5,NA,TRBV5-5,CASSSYVQGRRETQYF
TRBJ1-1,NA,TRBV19,CASRSGALTGPTEAFF
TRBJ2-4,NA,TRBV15,CATSGRGSGAKNIQYF
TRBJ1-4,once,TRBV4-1,CASSHSYTGADEKLFF
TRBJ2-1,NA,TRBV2,CASTLTGGTYNEQFF
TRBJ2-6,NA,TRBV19,CASSLQGYRANVLTF
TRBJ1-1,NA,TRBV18,CASSLQPGTEAFF
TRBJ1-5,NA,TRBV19,CASTTGSQPQHF
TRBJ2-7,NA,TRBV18,CASSLQTGDSYEQYF